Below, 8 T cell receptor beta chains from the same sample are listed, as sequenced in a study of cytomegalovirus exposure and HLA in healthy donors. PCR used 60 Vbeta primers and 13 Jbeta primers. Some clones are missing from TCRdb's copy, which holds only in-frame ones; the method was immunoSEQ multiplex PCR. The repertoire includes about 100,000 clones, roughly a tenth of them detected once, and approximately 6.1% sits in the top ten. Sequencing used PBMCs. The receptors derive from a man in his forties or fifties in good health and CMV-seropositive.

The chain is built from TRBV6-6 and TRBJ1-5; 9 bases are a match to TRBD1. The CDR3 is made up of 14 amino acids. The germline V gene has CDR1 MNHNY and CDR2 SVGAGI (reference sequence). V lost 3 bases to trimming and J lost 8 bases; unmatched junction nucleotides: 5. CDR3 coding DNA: TGTGCCAGCAGTTATTCCACAGGGGGCAAGCCCCAGCATTTT. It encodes CASSYSTGGKPQHF.

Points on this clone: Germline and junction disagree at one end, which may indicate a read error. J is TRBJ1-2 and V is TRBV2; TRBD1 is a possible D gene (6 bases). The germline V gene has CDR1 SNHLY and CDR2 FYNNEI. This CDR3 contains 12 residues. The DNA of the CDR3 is TGTGCCAGCAGACCCGGACAGAGAGGCTACCCCTTC. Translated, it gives CASRPGQRGYPF.

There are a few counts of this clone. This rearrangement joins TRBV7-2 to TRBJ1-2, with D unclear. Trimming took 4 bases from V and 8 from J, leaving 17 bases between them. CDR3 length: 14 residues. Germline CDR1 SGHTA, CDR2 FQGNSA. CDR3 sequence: CASSSGNPSSGYTF. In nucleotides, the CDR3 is TGTGCCAGCAGCTCCGGGAACCCCTCGTCAGGCTACACCTTC.

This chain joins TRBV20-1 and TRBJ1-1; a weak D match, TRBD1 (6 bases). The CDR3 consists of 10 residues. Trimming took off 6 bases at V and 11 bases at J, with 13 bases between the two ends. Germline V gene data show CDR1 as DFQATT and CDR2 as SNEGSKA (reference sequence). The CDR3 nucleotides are TGCAGTGCCCAGGGGAGTCGGGCTTTCTTT. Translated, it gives CSAQGSRAFF.

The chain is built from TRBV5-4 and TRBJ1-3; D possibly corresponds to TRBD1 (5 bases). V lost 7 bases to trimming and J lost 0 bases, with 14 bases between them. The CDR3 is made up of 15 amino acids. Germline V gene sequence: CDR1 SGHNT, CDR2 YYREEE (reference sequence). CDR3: CASESGRGSGNTIYF. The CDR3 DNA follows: TGTGCCAGCGAGAGCGGGAGGGGCTCTGGAAACACCATATATTTT. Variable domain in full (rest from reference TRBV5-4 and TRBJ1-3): ETGVTQSPTHLIKTRGQQVTLRCSSQSGHNTVSWYQQALGQGPQFIFQYYREEENGRGNFPPRFSGLQFPNYSSELNVNALELDDSALYLCASESGRGSGNTIYFGEGSWLTVV.

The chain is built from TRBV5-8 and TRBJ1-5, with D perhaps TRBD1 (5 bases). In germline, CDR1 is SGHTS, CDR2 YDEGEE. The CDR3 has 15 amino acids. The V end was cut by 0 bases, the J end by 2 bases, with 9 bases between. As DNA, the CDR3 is TGTGCCAGCAGCTTGGTAGGGGTGGGCAATCAGCCCCAGCATTTT. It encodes CASSLVGVGNQPQHF.

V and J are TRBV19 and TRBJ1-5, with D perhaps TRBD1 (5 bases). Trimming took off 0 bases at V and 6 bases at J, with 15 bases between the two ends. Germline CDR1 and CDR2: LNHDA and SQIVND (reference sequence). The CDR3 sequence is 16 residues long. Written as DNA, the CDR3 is TGTGCCAGTAGTATAGATCGAGGTGACGGGGGTCAGCCCCAGCATTTT. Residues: CASSIDRGDGGQPQHF.

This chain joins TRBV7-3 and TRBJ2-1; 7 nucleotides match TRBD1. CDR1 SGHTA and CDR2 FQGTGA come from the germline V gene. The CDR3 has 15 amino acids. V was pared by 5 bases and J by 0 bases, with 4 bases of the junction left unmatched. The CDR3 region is CASSTRQGSYNEQFF. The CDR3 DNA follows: TGTGCCAGCAGCACCCGACAGGGCTCCTACAATGAGCAGTTCTTC.